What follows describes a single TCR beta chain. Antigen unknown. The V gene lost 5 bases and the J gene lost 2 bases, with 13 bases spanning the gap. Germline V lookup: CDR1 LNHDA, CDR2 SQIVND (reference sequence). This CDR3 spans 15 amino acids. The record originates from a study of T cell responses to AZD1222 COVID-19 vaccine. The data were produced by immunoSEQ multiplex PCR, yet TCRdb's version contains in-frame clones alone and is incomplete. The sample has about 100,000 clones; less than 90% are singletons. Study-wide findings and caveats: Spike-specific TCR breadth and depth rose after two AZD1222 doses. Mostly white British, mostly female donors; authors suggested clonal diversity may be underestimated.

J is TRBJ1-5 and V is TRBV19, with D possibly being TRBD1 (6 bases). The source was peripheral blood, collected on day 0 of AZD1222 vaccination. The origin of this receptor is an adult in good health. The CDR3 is CASSLQGGGNQPQHF. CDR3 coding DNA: TGTGCCAGTAGTTTACAGGGCGGCGGCAATCAGCCCCAGCATTTT.